Presented here are 17 T cell receptor beta chains from one specimen sequenced in a study of OX40 agonist ivuxolimab in advanced cancers. Profiling relied on immunoSEQ multiplex PCR, and the TCRdb table lists in-frame clones only, not all of them. Of tens of thousands of clones listed, approximately 82% are singletons. The source was CD4+ or CD8+ T cells sorted from blood, collected in a trial of the OX40 agonist ivuxolimab. The source of these receptors is an adult with an advanced solid tumor such as melanoma, head and neck, liver or kidney cancer.

DNA for the CDR3: TGTGCCAGCAGTATACAGGGAGATACGCAGTATTTT. Amino acids: CASSIQGDTQYF. The chain employs TRBV2 and TRBJ2-3; a possible D gene is TRBD1 (6 bases). CDR3 length equals 12 residues. Germline values: CDR1 SNHLY, CDR2 FYNNEI. V shed 5 bases and J shed 5 bases, with 8 bases lying between them.

The J gene is TRBJ1-2, the V gene TRBV5-1; no definite D call. The CDR3 is 17 amino acids. The germline CDR1 and CDR2 sequences are SGHRS and YFSETQ. The germline V and J ends were trimmed by 4 bases and 0 bases, with 19 bases remaining between them. The CDR3 DNA sequence: TGCGCCAGCAGCCCTCTCGGTCGGAGGGTTACTAACTATGGCTACACCTTC. Residues: CASSPLGRRVTNYGYTF.

The chain joins TRBV5-1 to TRBJ1-4; D ambiguous. Germline assignment: CDR1 SGHRS and CDR2 YFSETQ. This CDR3 comprises 16 residues. V lost 0 bases and J lost 3, with 12 bases in between. Here the CDR3 reads CASSLDGSTSNEKLFF. The CDR3, as DNA: TGCGCCAGCAGCTTGGATGGGAGCACTTCTAATGAAAAACTGTTTTTT.

J is TRBJ2-2 and V is TRBV9; possible D gene TRBD1, 5 bases. Trimming removed 4 bases at V and 4 bases at J, with 14 bases between. Germline V lookup: CDR1 SGDLS, CDR2 YYNGEE. The CDR3 has 15 residues. This chain's CDR3 is CASSLYPTVTGELFF. CDR3 DNA sequence: TGTGCCAGCAGCCTTTACCCGACAGTCACCGGGGAGCTGTTTTTT.

V gene TRBV4-2 combines with J gene TRBJ1-6, with TRBD1 as a possible D gene (6 bases). The germline V gene encodes CDR1 LGHNA and CDR2 YNFKEQ. V was shortened by 3 bases and J by 7 bases, with 13 bases between the two germline ends. This CDR3 comprises 15 residues. CDR3 coding DNA: TGTGCCAGCAGCCAGGGAGCCGGGACAAATTCACCCCTCCACTTT. Translation gives CASSQGAGTNSPLHF.

The chain links TRBV6-5 to TRBJ1-2; a weak D match, TRBD1 (6 bases). V was cut by 0 bases and J by 5 bases, with 13 bases left in between. CDR1 is MNHEY, CDR2 SVGAGI, per germline. This CDR3 spans 15 amino acids. CDR3 DNA: TGTGCCAGCAGTTACTCGCCGCTAGGGGGTTATGGCTACACCTTC. Amino acids: CASSYSPLGGYGYTF.

This clone was detected only a few times. This chain uses TRBV5-1 with TRBJ1-1; 7 bases fit TRBD1. Germline V lookup: CDR1 SGHRS, CDR2 YFSETQ. Trimming cost V 4 bases and J 1 base; bases outside gene matches: 7. The CDR3 spans 15 residues. CDR3 nucleotide sequence: TGCGCCAGCAGCCTGACCTCAGGGGGGAACACTGAAGCTTTCTTT. This translates into CASSLTSGGNTEAFF.

In its sample, this clone was seen a few times. The V gene is TRBV2, the J gene TRBJ2-7, with 7 bases lining up with TRBD1. The CDR3 consists of 14 residues. V lost 4 bases to trimming and J lost 3 bases; unmatched junction nucleotides: 6. Germline V gene data show CDR1 as SNHLY and CDR2 as FYNNEI. The CDR3 spells CASSVTGLGYEQYF. In nucleotides, the CDR3 is TGTGCCAGCAGTGTGACAGGGCTAGGCTACGAGCAGTACTTC.

This chain connects TRBV6-5 to TRBJ1-6, with 7 bases aligning to TRBD1. Looked up from germline, CDR1 is MNHEY and CDR2 is SVGAGI. The CDR3 length is 15 residues. V lost 7 bases and J lost 5; bases outside the gene matches: 8. Here the CDR3 DNA reads TGTGCCAGCACAGAACAGGGGTGGAATAATTCACCCCTCCACTTT. Its protein is CASTEQGWNNSPLHF.

The chain joins TRBV10-3 to TRBJ1-3; D is unclear. CDR1 and CDR2 from the germline V gene are ENHRY and SYGVKD. With 8 bases removed from V and 5 bases from J, the gap between germline ends came to 22 bases. The CDR3 covers 16 residues. CDR3: CAIGGEAGSPRNTIYF. For the CDR3, the DNA is TGTGCCATCGGAGGCGAGGCCGGGTCTCCTAGAAACACCATATATTTT.

The chain has TRBV9 and TRBJ2-7, with D unresolved. Trimming pared 0 bases from V and 4 bases from J, leaving 8 bases between. The length of the CDR3 is 13 residues. CDR1 is SGDLS and CDR2 is YYNGEE in the germline V gene. CDR3 DNA sequence: TGTGCCAGCAGCGTAGGGCCGACATACGAGCAGTACTTC. It translates to CASSVGPTYEQYF.

The J gene is TRBJ1-2, the V gene TRBV2; maybe TRBD1 (6 bases). The CDR3 spans 13 residues. The ends were cut back, 8 bases at V and 4 bases at J, with 14 bases in the middle. In germline, CDR1 is SNHLY, CDR2 FYNNEI. The CDR3 reads CASGPRGAYGYTF. The CDR3 bases are TGTGCCAGCGGGCCCCGGGGGGCCTATGGCTACACCTTC.

This clone came up a few times. The chain uses TRBV7-9 and TRBJ2-7; the D is unclear. CDR1 and CDR2 (germline): SEHNR, FQNEAQ (reference sequence). The CDR3 has 13 amino acids. The germline V and J ends were trimmed by 5 bases and 3 bases, with 11 bases remaining between them. Written as DNA, the CDR3 is TGTGCCAGCAGCCCCGAGGCTTTCTACGAGCAGTACTTC. It is translated as CASSPEAFYEQYF.

J is TRBJ1-5 and V is TRBV19; 9 nucleotides align to TRBD1. Looked up from germline, CDR1 is LNHDA and CDR2 is SQIVND (reference sequence). The CDR3 totals 13 residues. The V and J ends lost 5 bases and 7 bases, in that order; junction bases with no gene match: 3. CDR3: CASSGTGYQPQHF. CDR3 nucleotides: TGTGCCAGTAGTGGGACAGGGTACCAGCCCCAGCATTTT.

This clone was seen just once. The CDR3 protein is CASSTTGGYEQYF. CDR3 nucleotides: TGTGCCAGCAGCACCACAGGGGGCTACGAGCAGTACTTC. The chain carries TRBV7-2 and TRBJ2-7; 8 nucleotides match TRBD1. CDR1 and CDR2 (germline): SGHTA, FQGNSA. After removal of 5 bases from V and 3 bases from J, the junction contained 3 bases not matched to a gene. This CDR3 spans 13 amino acids.

The chain joins TRBV18 to TRBJ2-3, with 10 bases aligning to TRBD1. CDR1 is KGHSH, CDR2 LQKENI, per germline. With 3 bases clipped from V and 3 bases from J, the junction kept 6 bases outside the gene matches. The CDR3 spans 16 residues. The CDR3 sequence: CASSPGQGIETDTQYF. As DNA, the CDR3 is TGTGCCAGCTCACCGGGACAGGGGATAGAGACAGATACGCAGTATTTT.

V usage is TRBV21-1 and J usage is TRBJ2-3. TRBV21-1 is noted as a pseudogene. CDR3 length: 16 residues. The CDR3: CATLQQQPLSTDTQYF. In DNA form, the CDR3 reads TGTGCCACCCTCCAGCAGCAACCACTTAGCACAGATACGCAGTATTTT.